A single T cell receptor (beta chain) is shown here with its context. Its antigen remains undetermined. Base qualities are not provided; no much larger clone lies one nucleotide away. The data derive from a study of T-cell reconstitution after alpha-beta-depleted transplantation in children (dated by TCRdb to the mid-2010s). Concerning the study at large: T-cell immune reconstitution after TCRalphabeta/CD19-depleted allogeneic hematopoietic cell transplantation in children was quantitatively tracked in the study by means of TCR repertoire profiling.

Library preparation employed PCR. Reads for this sample came from an Illumina HiSeq 2500. TCR library preparation used molecular barcoding, with unique molecular identifiers applied to normalize quantification of the TCRbeta repertoire. TCRdb cleaned the public reads at Q25 with fastp, built clones with MiXCR and kept in-frame beta chains. Under each unique CDR3 protein, matching rows form one entry showing the most common genes and DNA. Counted in this sample were about 340,000 distinct CDR3 sequences; more than 10% of them appeared once. The ten largest account for 3.5% to 4.5% of the sample. CDR1 is given as DFQATT and CDR2 as SNEGSKA, both from the germline V gene (reference sequence). V and J lose 3 bases and 1 base, and a span of 11 bases separates them. The CDR3, cysteine through phenylalanine, is 14 amino acids long. Of the read, only the CDR3 DNA is kept; its 42 bases are in frame from base 1.

This TCR derives from a human donor who donated a stem cell graft to a child with Fanconi anemia. Sequences were derived from PBMCs, sampled from the stem cell graft. Recombination connected TRBV20-1 to TRBJ2-3, and possibly TRBD2, on 5 matching bases. CDR3 protein: CSASPPRGTDTQYF. In nucleotides, the sequence is TGCAGTGCTAGCCCCCCGCGGGGCACAGATACGCAGTATTTT.